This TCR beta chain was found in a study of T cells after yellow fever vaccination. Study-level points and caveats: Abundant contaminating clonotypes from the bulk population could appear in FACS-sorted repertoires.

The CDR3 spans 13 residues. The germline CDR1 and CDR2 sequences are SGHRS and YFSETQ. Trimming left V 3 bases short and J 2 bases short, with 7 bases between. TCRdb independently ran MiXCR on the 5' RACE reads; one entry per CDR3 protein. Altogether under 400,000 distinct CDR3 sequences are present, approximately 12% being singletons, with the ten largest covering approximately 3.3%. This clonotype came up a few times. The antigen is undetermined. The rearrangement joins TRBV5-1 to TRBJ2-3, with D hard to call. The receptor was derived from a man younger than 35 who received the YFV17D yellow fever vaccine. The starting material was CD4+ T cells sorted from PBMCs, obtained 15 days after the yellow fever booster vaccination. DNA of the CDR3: TGCGCCAGCAGCTCTACATACACAGATACGCAGTATTTT. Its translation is CASSSTYTDTQYF.